This TCR beta chain is drawn from a study of human T cells and chemical hapten exposure. Findings and limits, study-wide: TCRs above 1 in 1000 frequency did not change with DPC sensitization.

Single cDNA molecules in the library carried unique molecular identifiers attached during preparation. In the authors' workflow: The median was about 96,000 TCRs per sample, ranging roughly 23,224 to 690,600. MiXCR was run by TCRdb on the 5' RACE reads, yielding one entry per CDR3 protein. What appears here as the V and J calls and clone size reflects TCRdb's work, not the paper's. The sample carries approximately 140,000 distinct CDR3 sequences, 3.5% to 5% recorded once. Unfractionated whole blood yielded total RNA. This clonotype was observed many times. The antigen is undetermined. Germline lookup yields CDR1 SGHRS and CDR2 YFSETQ. The V and J ends lost 0 bases and 2 bases, in that order; junction bases with no gene match: 6. This CDR3 is 17 amino acids long.

The origin of this receptor is a female donor in good health. V is TRBV5-1 and J is TRBJ2-1; 9 nucleotides line up with TRBD2. The CDR3: CASSLEPSGAAYNEQFF. In nucleotides, the CDR3 is TGCGCCAGCAGCTTGGAACCTAGCGGGGCCGCCTACAATGAGCAGTTCTTC.